The rows below give T cell receptor beta chains drawn from one sample of a study of CD8+CD57+ T cells in acquired aplastic anemia. TCRdb called the reads again in MiXCR, with one record for every CDR3 protein. The sample yields some 68,000 distinct CDR3 sequences, 50% to 55% seen once. The sequencing input was sorted CD4+, CD8+, or CD8+CD57+ T cells (not recorded which) from PBMCs. These receptors were taken from a human donor in good health, serving as a control. The CDR3 runs from the conserved cysteine through the conserved F or W. The D gene is left open where the match is weak. Clone size, where shown, is once, few, many, or a class for clones that have expanded.

size | D | J | V | length | CDR3 | DNA
NA | TRBD1 | TRBJ1-2 | TRBV29-1 | 14 | CSVEGTGGFYGYTF | TGCAGCGTTGAGGGGACAGGGGGCTTCTATGGCTACACCTTC
NA | TRBD1 | TRBJ2-7 | TRBV2 | 10 | CASSRTGLYF | TGTGCCAGCAGTCGGACAGGGCTGTACTTC
few | NA | TRBJ2-1 | TRBV24-1 | 15 | CATSDPGSPRDEQFF | TGTGCCACCAGTGACCCGGGATCGCCGAGGGATGAGCAGTTCTTC
NA | NA | TRBJ2-7 | TRBV7-9 | 12 | CASSRGEYEQYF | TGTGCCAGCAGCCGCGGCGAGTACGAGCAGTACTTC
NA | NA | TRBJ2-7 | TRBV7-9 | 13 | CASSLSVNYEQYF | TGTGCCAGCAGTTTGTCGGTTAACTACGAGCAGTACTTC
NA | TRBD2 | TRBJ2-7 | TRBV10-1 | 16 | CASSGGSAGDSYEQYF | TGCGCCAGCAGTGGTGGATCAGCGGGGGACTCCTACGAGCAGTACTTC
few | TRBD1 | TRBJ1-1 | TRBV14 | 14 | CASSLTGGNTEAFF | TGTGCCAGCAGCCTGACAGGGGGGAACACTGAAGCTTTCTTT
NA | TRBD2 | TRBJ2-5 | TRBV2 | 15 | CASSIGLAGEETQYF | TGTGCCAGCAGCATCGGACTAGCGGGAGAAGAGACCCAGTACTTC
many | NA | TRBJ1-3 | TRBV6-5 | 17 | CASSYTTALGGGNTIYF | TGTGCCAGCAGTTACACAACCGCTTTAGGTGGTGGAAACACCATATATTTT
many | TRBD1 | TRBJ2-1 | TRBV4-1 | 14 | CASSPRDRGDEQFF | TGCGCCAGCAGTCCCCGGGACAGGGGGGATGAGCAGTTCTTC
NA | NA | TRBJ1-3 | TRBV5-1 | 15 | CASSESVGSGNTIYF | TGCGCCAGCAGTGAATCGGTAGGCTCTGGAAACACCATATATTTT
NA | TRBD1 | TRBJ2-5 | TRBV10-3 | 14 | CASARDSYQETQYF | TGTGCCAGTGCCCGGGACAGCTACCAGGAGACCCAGTACTTC
NA | NA | TRBJ2-5 | TRBV15 | 13 | CTTSRDRDETQYF | TGTACCACCAGCAGAGATCGGGATGAGACCCAGTACTTC
many | NA | TRBJ2-2 | TRBV12-3/TRBV12-4 | 15 | CASRTGLSPPGELFF | TGTGCCAGCAGGACGGGACTGTCGCCCCCCGGGGAGCTGTTTTTT
NA | TRBD1 | TRBJ1-2 | TRBV29-1 | 12 | CSVDSGGGGYTF | TGCAGCGTTGACTCAGGGGGCGGTGGCTACACCTTC
many | TRBD2 | TRBJ2-3 | TRBV5-5 | 15 | CASTFSSGVRDTQYF | TGTGCCAGCACCTTTTCTAGCGGGGTTCGAGATACGCAGTATTTT
NA | TRBD1 | TRBJ2-5 | TRBV7-2 | 15 | CASSLHQGASETQYF | TGTGCCAGCAGCTTACACCAGGGGGCATCGGAGACCCAGTACTTC
many | NA | TRBJ1-1 | TRBV27 | 14 | CASSLWGRHTEAFF | TGTGCCAGCAGTTTGTGGGGGCGTCACACTGAAGCTTTCTTT
many | NA | TRBJ1-1 | TRBV9 | 15 | CASSYSGNVNTEAFF | TGTGCCAGCAGCTATAGCGGCAACGTGAACACTGAAGCTTTCTTT
NA | NA | TRBJ1-2 | TRBV7-2 | 11 | CASSSNYGYTF | TGTGCCAGCAGCTCGAACTATGGCTACACCTTC
NA | NA | TRBJ1-2 | TRBV19 | 13 | CASSFQGLDGYTF | TGTGCCAGTAGTTTCCAGGGCCTTGATGGCTACACCTTC
medium-sized | NA | TRBJ1-1 | TRBV15 | 14 | CATSRDEERGCAFF | TGTGCCACCAGCAGAGATGAAGAAAGGGGTTGCGCTTTCTTT
many | NA | TRBJ1-1 | TRBV18 | 15 | CASSPGNGVNTEAFF | TGTGCCAGCTCACCAGGGAACGGCGTGAACACTGAAGCTTTCTTT
many | TRBD2 | TRBJ2-1 | TRBV27 | 16 | CASKTVLAVTYNEQFF | TGTGCCAGCAAAACCGTCCTAGCGGTGACCTACAATGAGCAGTTCTTC
NA | NA | TRBJ2-7 | TRBV19 | 12 | CASSTRQDEQYF | TGTGCCAGTAGTACCAGACAGGACGAGCAGTACTTC
NA | NA | TRBJ2-7 | TRBV11-2 | 16 | CASSGREGGSPYEQYF | TGTGCCAGCAGCGGGAGAGAAGGGGGATCACCTTACGAGCAGTACTTC
NA | NA | TRBJ2-7 | TRBV7-9 | 14 | CASSPTTYDNEQYF | TGTGCCAGCAGCCCGACAACCTATGATAACGAGCAGTACTTC
many | NA | TRBJ2-1 | TRBV6-4 | 13 | CASSDRDNNEQFF | TGTGCCAGCAGTGACCGGGACAACAATGAGCAGTTCTTC
NA | NA | TRBJ1-2 | TRBV2 | 15 | CASSPGRDKLYGYTF | TGTGCCAGCAGCCCGGGGCGTGATAAGTTATATGGCTACACCTTC
NA | NA | TRBJ2-3 | TRBV11-2 | 11 | CASRLTDTQYF | TGTGCCAGCAGACTCACAGATACGCAGTATTTT
few | NA | TRBJ2-1 | TRBV25-1 | 13 | CASSEVPHNEQFF | TGTGCCAGCAGTGAGGTCCCCCACAATGAGCAGTTCTTC
NA | NA | TRBJ2-3 | TRBV15 | 13 | CATSRARTDTQYF | TGTGCCACCAGCAGAGCCCGCACAGATACGCAGTATTTT
NA | NA | TRBJ1-6 | TRBV2 | 13 | CAGLQESNSPLHF | TGTGCCGGCCTTCAAGAGTCTAATTCACCCCTCCACTTT
NA | TRBD1 | TRBJ1-1 | TRBV4-1 | 16 | CASSQYWTGGATEAFF | TGCGCCAGCAGCCAATATTGGACAGGGGGGGCGACTGAAGCTTTCTTT
NA | NA | TRBJ1-2 | TRBV3-1 | 13 | CASSQESERGYTF | TGTGCCAGCAGCCAGGAATCGGAGAGAGGCTACACCTTC
many | TRBD1 | TRBJ2-3 | TRBV24-1 | 19 | CATSDPRVVGTGVPDTQYF | TGTGCCACCAGTGACCCCCGAGTGGTCGGGACAGGGGTGCCAGATACGCAGTATTTT
NA | TRBD2 | TRBJ2-7 | TRBV20-1 | 14 | CSAGAMRGDYEQYF | TGCAGTGCTGGGGCTATGCGGGGGGACTACGAGCAGTACTTC
NA | NA | TRBJ1-2 | TRBV11-2 | 14 | CASSSGWEGYGYTF | TGTGCCAGCAGCTCGGGATGGGAAGGCTATGGCTACACCTTC